These 24 T cell receptor beta chains were sequenced from one sample in a study of blood T cell repertoires in COVID-19. The protocol was immunoSEQ multiplex PCR, while the TCRdb copy is restricted to in-frame clones and leaves out a portion. This sample yields approximately 88,000 clones, of which around 90% are seen a single time; around 14% belongs to the top ten. The sequencing input was peripheral blood. These receptors originate from a male donor with acute or convalescent COVID-19.

The rearrangement links TRBV7-3 to TRBJ1-1, with TRBD1 matching over 8 bases. Germline V gene data show CDR1 as SGHTA and CDR2 as FQGTGA. This CDR3 region has 13 residues. V was pared by 4 bases and J by 5 bases, with 3 bases of the junction left unmatched. The CDR3 DNA reads as TGTGCCAGCAGCTCCTGGACAGGGACTGAAGCTTTCTTT. Translation: CASSSWTGTEAFF.

CDR3: CASSPTGGSYNEQFF. CDR3 nucleotide sequence: TGTGCCAGCTCACCTACGGGGGGCTCCTACAATGAGCAGTTCTTC. This chain uses TRBV18 with TRBJ2-1, with 7 bases identical to TRBD2. J was trimmed by 0 bases and V by 3 bases; bases with no gene match: 2. Germline-derived CDR1 and CDR2 are KGHSH and LQKENI. This CDR3 has 15 residues.

V gene TRBV7-6 combines with J gene TRBJ1-6; maybe TRBD1 (6 bases). Germline loops: CDR1 SGHVS, CDR2 FNYEAQ. There are 17 residues in the CDR3. The ends were cut back, 1 base at V and 5 bases at J, with 15 bases in the middle. CDR3 residues: CASSLGAGRDNNSPLHF. For the CDR3, the DNA is TGTGCCAGCAGCTTAGGGGCGGGCAGGGACAATAATTCACCCCTCCACTTT.

This clone was found once. The rearrangement joins TRBV6-5 to TRBJ1-1, with 11 nucleotides matching TRBD1. V was clipped by 7 bases and J by 2 bases; unmatched bases: 6. The CDR3 extends over 15 amino acids. Germline assignment: CDR1 MNHEY and CDR2 SVGAGI. The CDR3 here is CASTPGQGANTEAFF. The DNA of the CDR3 is TGTGCCAGCACCCCTGGACAGGGGGCAAACACTGAAGCTTTCTTT.

The count of this clone is one. This chain joins TRBV14 and TRBJ2-3; 7 nucleotides line up with TRBD2. The CDR3 contains 15 residues. Germline V lookup: CDR1 SGHDN, CDR2 FVKESK. J was trimmed by 3 bases and V by 2 bases; bases with no gene match: 5. The CDR3 loop is CASSQPLAPTDTQYF. The CDR3 coding sequence is TGTGCCAGCAGCCAACCACTAGCGCCTACAGATACGCAGTATTTT. The full variable domain, completed using reference TRBV14 and TRBJ2-3, is EAGVTQFPSHSVIEKGQTVTLRCDPISGHDNLYWYRRVMGKEIKFLLHFVKESKQDESGMPNNRFLAERTGGTYSTLKVQPAELEDSGVYFCASSQPLAPTDTQYFGPGTRLTVL.

The chain links TRBV6-1 to TRBJ2-1; the match to TRBD2 covers 7 bases. The trim removed 2 bases at V and 3 bases at J, leaving 7 bases unmatched. CDR1 and CDR2 from the germline V gene are MNHNS and SASEGT. This CDR3 region has 16 residues. The CDR3 DNA reads TGTGCCAGCAGTGAACAAGGCGGGGGTTTCTACAATGAGCAGTTCTTC. It is translated as CASSEQGGGFYNEQFF.

This clone has only one observation. CDR3 coding DNA: TGTGCCAGCAGCTTCGGACAGACCTACGAGCAGTACTTC. Translation gives CASSFGQTYEQYF. This sequence joins TRBV5-6 and TRBJ2-7; tentatively, D is TRBD1 (6 bases). The CDR3 runs 13 residues. Trimming removed 2 bases at V and 2 bases at J, with 8 bases between. Germline V lookup: CDR1 SGHDT, CDR2 YYEEEE.

The chain carries TRBV20-1 and TRBJ1-1, with D perhaps TRBD1 (6 bases). V was pared by 3 bases and J by 6 bases, with 8 bases between. CDR1 is DFQATT, CDR2 SNEGSKA, per germline (reference sequence). The CDR3 loop spans 11 amino acids. The CDR3 sequence: CSASGQPEAFF. Written as DNA, the CDR3 is TGCAGTGCTAGCGGACAGCCTGAAGCTTTCTTT.

This chain joins TRBV6-2 or TRBV6-3 and TRBJ1-1; D remains unclear. Germline V CDR1 and CDR2: MNHEY, SVGEGT. This CDR3 has 15 residues. The V gene lost 6 bases and the J gene lost 11 bases, with 25 bases spanning the gap. In DNA, the CDR3 is TGTGCCAGCAGCCTCATATCGGACCGCGCCGGAGGGGCTTTCTTT. This codes for CASSLISDRAGGAFF.

The chain recombines TRBV24-1 with TRBJ1-5; TRBD1 is a possible D gene (5 bases). V lost 4 bases, J lost 0 bases, and 9 bases lay in between. The CDR3 covers 15 residues. The germline V gene has CDR1 KGHDR and CDR2 SFDVKD. CDR3 sequence reads: CATSEYRYSNQPQHF. In nucleotides, the CDR3 is TGTGCCACCAGTGAGTACAGGTATAGCAATCAGCCCCAGCATTTT.

V usage is TRBV30 and J usage is TRBJ2-1; TRBD1 is a possible D gene (5 bases). V lost 1 base to trimming and J lost 6 bases, with 7 bases between them. The CDR3 consists of 12 residues. Per the germline V gene, CDR1 is GTSNPN and CDR2 is SVGIG (reference sequence). The chain's CDR3 is CAWSGQLNEQFF. CDR3 nucleotides: TGTGCCTGGAGTGGACAGCTCAATGAGCAGTTCTTC.

This clone was recorded once. The chain recombines TRBV6-5 with TRBJ2-7; TRBD1 is a possible D gene (5 bases). The CDR3 runs 15 residues. Germline-derived CDR1 and CDR2 are MNHEY and SVGAGI. V dropped 7 bases and J dropped 5 bases, with 21 bases sitting between them. The chain's CDR3 is CASTQRTLQPHEQYF. In DNA form, the CDR3 reads TGTGCCAGCACCCAACGGACACTTCAACCGCACGAGCAGTACTTC.

The chain joins TRBV9 to TRBJ1-3; 7 bases match TRBD1. CDR3 length: 15 amino acids. CDR1 is SGDLS and CDR2 is YYNGEE in the germline V gene. After removal of 1 base from V and 0 bases from J, the junction contained 1 base not matched to a gene. CDR3 nucleotide sequence: TGTGCCAGCAGCGTAACAGGGGACTCTGGAAACACCATATATTTT. Amino acids: CASSVTGDSGNTIYF.

The rearrangement joins TRBV7-9 to TRBJ1-3; no clear D. V gave up 5 bases and J gave up 0 bases, with 17 bases separating them. The CDR3 sequence is 17 residues long. CDR1 and CDR2 (germline): SEHNR, FQNEAQ (reference sequence). The CDR3 bases are TGTGCCAGCAGCACAAGCCCCGGGGTCGGCTCTGGAAACACCATATATTTT. This sequence encodes CASSTSPGVGSGNTIYF.

This clone was found once. This chain joins TRBV28 and TRBJ2-5; 7 bases are shared with TRBD2. Germline V gives CDR1 MDHEN, CDR2 SYDVKM. This CDR3 is built from 13 residues. Trimming removed 7 bases from V and 1 base from J; junction bases left unmatched: 3. CDR3 protein: CASNRGGQETQYF. The DNA of the CDR3 is TGTGCCAGCAACCGCGGGGGCCAAGAGACCCAGTACTTC. Looking up the rest from reference TRBV28 and TRBJ2-5 gives the full variable domain: DVKVTQSSRYLVKRTGEKVFLECVQDMDHENMFWYRQDPGLGLRLIYFSYDVKMKEKGDIPEGYSVSREKKERFSLILESASTNQTSMYLCASNRGGQETQYFGPGTRLLVL.

This CDR3 reads CASSKGRDNSPLHF. For the CDR3, the DNA is TGTGCCAGCAGCAAAGGGAGGGACAATTCACCCCTCCACTTT. This rearrangement joins TRBV7-3 to TRBJ1-6; D might be TRBD1 (5 bases). The germline V gene encodes CDR1 SGHTA and CDR2 FQGTGA. Trimming removed 5 bases from V and 7 bases from J, with 12 bases in between. The CDR3 sequence is 14 residues long. Full variable domain (rest looked up from reference TRBV7-3 and TRBJ1-6): GAGVSQTPSNKVTEKGKYVELRCDPISGHTALYWYRQSLGQGPEFLIYFQGTGAADDSGLPNDRFFAVRPEGSVSTLKIQRTERGDSAVYLCASSKGRDNSPLHFGNGTRLTVT.

Comments on this clone: Within the sample, other DNA sequences also encode this same CDR3. J is TRBJ2-3 and V is TRBV5-1, with TRBD2 matching over 10 bases. With V trimmed by 3 bases and J by 3 bases, 1 base remained unmatched. From germline, CDR1 is SGHRS and CDR2 YFSETQ. The CDR3 contains 14 residues. Here the CDR3 reads CASSSSGGTDTQYF. The CDR3 DNA follows: TGCGCCAGCAGCTCTAGCGGGGGTACAGATACGCAGTATTTT.

The chain is built from TRBV5-4 and TRBJ2-3, with 7 bases matching TRBD2. This CDR3 comprises 18 residues. CDR1 and CDR2 (germline): SGHNT, YYREEE (reference sequence). V gave up 4 bases and J gave up 2 bases; unmatched junction bases: 16. The CDR3 sequence: CASSLRGAGDSNTDTQYF. CDR3 in DNA: TGTGCCAGCAGCCTCCGCGGGGCGGGGGACTCTAACACAGATACGCAGTATTTT.

The chain employs TRBV4-1 and TRBJ2-3, with 11 positions matching TRBD2. The CDR3 runs to 14 residues. Germline trimming cut 7 bases from V and 0 bases from J; bases unmatched to any gene: 0. CDR1 is MGHRA, CDR2 YSYEKL, per germline. The CDR3 region has the DNA TGCGCCAGCACTAGCGGGGGGAGCACAGATACGCAGTATTTT. It yields the protein CASTSGGSTDTQYF.

This chain uses TRBV30 with TRBJ2-1; TRBD2 matches at 8 bases. The J segment lost 1 base and the V segment lost 3 bases, leaving 8 bases of the junction unmatched. The CDR3 covers 16 residues. Germline CDR1 is GTSNPN and CDR2 is SVGIG (reference sequence). The CDR3 reads CAWRPGGASSYNEQFF. The CDR3 nucleotides read TGTGCCTGGAGGCCCGGGGGGGCCTCGTCCTACAATGAGCAGTTCTTC.

This chain connects TRBV6-6 to TRBJ2-7, with a weak D call TRBD1 (6 bases). Trimming removed 7 bases at V and 3 bases at J, with 16 bases between. Germline CDR1 reads MNHNY; CDR2 reads SVGAGI (reference sequence). The CDR3 totals 14 residues. CDR3 protein: CASTEQGVGYEQYF. In DNA form, the CDR3 reads TGTGCCAGCACTGAACAGGGAGTTGGCTACGAGCAGTACTTC.

This chain uses TRBV7-8 with TRBJ1-3, with 7 bases aligning to TRBD1. The length of the CDR3 is 18 residues. With V trimmed by 5 bases and J by 5 bases, 18 bases remained unmatched. Germline loops: CDR1 SGHVS, CDR2 FQNEAQ. CDR3 DNA: TGTGCCAGCAGCCCGGCCCTCCCCGGGACAGAAAAACGAAACACCATATATTTT. It translates to CASSPALPGTEKRNTIYF.

This clone showed up just a few times. CDR3 sequence reads: CAIARGNTEAFF. In nucleotides, the CDR3 is TGTGCCATCGCCCGCGGGAACACTGAAGCTTTCTTT. The rearrangement uses TRBV10-3 and TRBJ1-1; the D is unclear. Germline CDR1 reads ENHRY; CDR2 reads SYGVKD. The CDR3 length is 12 residues. V lost 8 bases and J lost 1, with 8 bases in between.

This chain connects TRBV10-2 to TRBJ2-7; maybe TRBD2 (5 bases). Germline V CDR1 and CDR2: WSHSY, SAAADI. The CDR3 runs 14 residues. The ends were cut back, 9 bases at V and 1 base at J, with 16 bases in the middle. CDR3 DNA: TGCGCCAGTACCCTTTCACGGGATTCCTACGAGCAGTACTTC. As protein: CASTLSRDSYEQYF.